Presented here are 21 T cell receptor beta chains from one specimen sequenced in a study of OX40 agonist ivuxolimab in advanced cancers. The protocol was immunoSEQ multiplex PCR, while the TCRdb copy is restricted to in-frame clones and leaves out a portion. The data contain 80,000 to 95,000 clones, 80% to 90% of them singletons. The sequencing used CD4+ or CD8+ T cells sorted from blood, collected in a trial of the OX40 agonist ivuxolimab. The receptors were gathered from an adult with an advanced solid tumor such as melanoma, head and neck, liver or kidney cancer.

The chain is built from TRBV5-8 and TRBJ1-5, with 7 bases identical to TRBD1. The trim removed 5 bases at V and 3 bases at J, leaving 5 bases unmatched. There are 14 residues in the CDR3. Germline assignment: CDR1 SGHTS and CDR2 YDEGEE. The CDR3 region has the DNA TGTGCCAGCAGTGAGGGACAGTCCAATCAGCCCCAGCATTTT. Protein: CASSEGQSNQPQHF.

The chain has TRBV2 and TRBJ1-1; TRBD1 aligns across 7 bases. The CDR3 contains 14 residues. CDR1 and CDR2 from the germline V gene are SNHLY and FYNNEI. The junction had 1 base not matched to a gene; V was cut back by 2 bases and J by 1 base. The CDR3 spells CASSEQGGNTEAFF. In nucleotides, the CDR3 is TGTGCCAGCAGTGAACAGGGGGGGAACACTGAAGCTTTCTTT.

The CDR3: CASRLQGANYGYTF. DNA for the CDR3: TGTGCCAGTAGGTTACAGGGGGCCAACTATGGCTACACCTTC. This sequence joins TRBV19 and TRBJ1-2, with TRBD1 matching over 9 bases. Germline V gives CDR1 LNHDA, CDR2 SQIVND (reference sequence). V lost 6 bases and J lost 2; bases outside the gene matches: 4. The CDR3 covers 14 residues.

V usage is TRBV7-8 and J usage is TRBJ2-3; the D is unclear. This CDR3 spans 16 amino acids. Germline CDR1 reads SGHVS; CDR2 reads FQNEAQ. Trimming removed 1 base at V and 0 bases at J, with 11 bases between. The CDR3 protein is CASSLEGDFSTDTQYF. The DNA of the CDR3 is TGTGCCAGCAGCTTAGAAGGAGACTTTAGCACAGATACGCAGTATTTT.

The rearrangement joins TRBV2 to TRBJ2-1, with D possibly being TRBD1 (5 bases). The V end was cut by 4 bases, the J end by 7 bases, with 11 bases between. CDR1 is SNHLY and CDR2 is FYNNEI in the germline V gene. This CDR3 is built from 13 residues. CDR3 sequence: CASSALQENEQFF. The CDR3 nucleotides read TGTGCCAGCAGTGCCCTACAGGAAAATGAGCAGTTCTTC. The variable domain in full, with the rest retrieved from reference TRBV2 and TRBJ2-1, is EPEVTQTPSHQVTQMGQEVILRCVPISNHLYFYWYRQILGQKVEFLVSFYNNEISEKSEIFDDQFSVERPDGSNFTLKIRSTKLEDSAMYFCASSALQENEQFFGPGTRLTVL.

The CDR3 is CASSRTQGINEKLFF. CDR3 in DNA: TGTGCCAGCAGCCGGACCCAGGGGATTAATGAAAAACTGTTTTTT. The V and J genes are TRBV7-9 and TRBJ1-4; D is possibly TRBD1 (6 bases). The CDR3 contains 15 residues. Trimming took 5 bases from V and 4 from J, leaving 14 bases between them. Germline V CDR1 and CDR2: SEHNR, FQNEAQ (reference sequence).

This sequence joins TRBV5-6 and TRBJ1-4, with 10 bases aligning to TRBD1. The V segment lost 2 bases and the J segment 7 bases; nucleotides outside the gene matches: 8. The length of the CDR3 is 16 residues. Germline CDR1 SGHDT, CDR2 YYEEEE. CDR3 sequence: CASSFPETGGSEKLFF. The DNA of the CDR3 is TGTGCCAGCAGCTTCCCGGAGACAGGGGGCTCTGAAAAACTGTTTTTT.

CDR3 protein: CASSLRTNVLRREKLFF. The CDR3 coding sequence is TGTGCCAGCAGCTTAAGGACGAATGTCCTTAGGAGAGAAAAACTGTTTTTT. J is TRBJ1-4 and V is TRBV5-4, with D uncertain. CDR3 length equals 17 residues. V was trimmed by 2 bases and J by 8 bases, leaving 22 bases between them. The germline gives CDR1 SGHNT, CDR2 YYREEE (reference sequence).

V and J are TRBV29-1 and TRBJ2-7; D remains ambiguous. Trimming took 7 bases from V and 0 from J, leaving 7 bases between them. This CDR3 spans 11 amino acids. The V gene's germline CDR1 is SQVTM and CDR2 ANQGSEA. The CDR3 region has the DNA TGCAGCGGAGTGATCTCCTACGAGCAGTACTTC. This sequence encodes CSGVISYEQYF.

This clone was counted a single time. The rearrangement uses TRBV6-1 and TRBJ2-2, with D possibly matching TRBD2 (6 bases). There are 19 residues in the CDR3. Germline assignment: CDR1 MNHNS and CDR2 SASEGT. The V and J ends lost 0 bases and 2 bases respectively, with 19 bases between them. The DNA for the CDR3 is TGTGCCAGCAGTGAAGCGGCCGGGTTAGGAGGGCCTAACACCGGGGAGCTGTTTTTT. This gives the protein CASSEAAGLGGPNTGELFF.

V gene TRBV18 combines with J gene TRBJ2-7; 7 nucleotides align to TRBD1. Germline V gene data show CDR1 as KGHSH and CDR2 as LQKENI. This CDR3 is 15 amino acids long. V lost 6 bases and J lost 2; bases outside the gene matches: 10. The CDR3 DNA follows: TGTGCCAGCTCCCCCGGGACAGCGTATACCTACGAGCAGTACTTC. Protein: CASSPGTAYTYEQYF.

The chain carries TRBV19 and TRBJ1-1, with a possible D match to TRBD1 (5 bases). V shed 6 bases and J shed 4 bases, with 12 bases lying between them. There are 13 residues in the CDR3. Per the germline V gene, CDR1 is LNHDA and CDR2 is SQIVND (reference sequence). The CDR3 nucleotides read TGTGCCAGTAGCCTTAGGGACCCCACTGAAGCTTTCTTT. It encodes CASSLRDPTEAFF.

The DNA for the CDR3 is TGTGCCAGCAGTGACAATATTAAGGACACCCTAAATCAGCCCCAGCATTTT. Translation: CASSDNIKDTLNQPQHF. V gene TRBV6-4 combines with J gene TRBJ1-5, with D tentatively TRBD1 (5 bases). The CDR3 loop spans 17 amino acids. The ends were cut back, 2 bases at V and 4 bases at J, with 18 bases in the middle. Looked up from germline, CDR1 is MRHNA and CDR2 is SNTAGT.

As DNA, the CDR3 is TGTGCCAGCAGCCCGACAATTTCGAACACCGGGGAGCTGTTTTTT. It specifies CASSPTISNTGELFF. The rearrangement joins TRBV25-1 to TRBJ2-2; D is undetermined. From germline, CDR1 is MGHDK and CDR2 SYGVNS. Trimming shortened V by 6 bases and J by 0 bases, and 11 bases separated the two germline ends. CDR3 length equals 15 residues.

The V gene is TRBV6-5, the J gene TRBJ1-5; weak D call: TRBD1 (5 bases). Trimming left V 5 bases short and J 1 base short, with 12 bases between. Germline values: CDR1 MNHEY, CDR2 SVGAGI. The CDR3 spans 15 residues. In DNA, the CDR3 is TGTGCCAGCAGTGCCCTGAGGGGAAGCAATCAGCCCCAGCATTTT. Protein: CASSALRGSNQPQHF.

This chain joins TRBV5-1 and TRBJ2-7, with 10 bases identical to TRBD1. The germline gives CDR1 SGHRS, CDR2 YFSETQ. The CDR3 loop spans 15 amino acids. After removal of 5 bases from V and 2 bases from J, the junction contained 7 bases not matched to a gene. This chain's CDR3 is CASRAGQGSTYEQYF. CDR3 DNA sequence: TGCGCCAGCAGGGCGGGACAGGGGAGCACCTACGAGCAGTACTTC.

DNA of the CDR3: TGTGCCAGCAACTTAGAAAGCAATCAGCCCCAGCATTTT. This sequence encodes CASNLESNQPQHF. This chain joins TRBV2 and TRBJ1-5, with D unclear. Trimming removed 7 bases from V and 1 base from J, with 8 bases in between. Germline CDR1 is SNHLY and CDR2 is FYNNEI. The CDR3 has 13 amino acids.

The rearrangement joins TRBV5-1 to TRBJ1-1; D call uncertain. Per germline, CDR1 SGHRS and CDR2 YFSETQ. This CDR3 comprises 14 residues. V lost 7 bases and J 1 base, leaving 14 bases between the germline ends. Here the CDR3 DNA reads TGCGCCAGCGCCGAAGGTTCAGAGAACACTGAAGCTTTCTTT. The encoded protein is CASAEGSENTEAFF.

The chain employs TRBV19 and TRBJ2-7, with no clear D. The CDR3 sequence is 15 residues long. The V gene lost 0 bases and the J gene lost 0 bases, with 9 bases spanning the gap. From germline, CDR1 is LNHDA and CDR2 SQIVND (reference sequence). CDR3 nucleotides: TGTGCCAGTAGTATAGACAGCCAGGTCTCCTACGAGCAGTACTTC. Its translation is CASSIDSQVSYEQYF.

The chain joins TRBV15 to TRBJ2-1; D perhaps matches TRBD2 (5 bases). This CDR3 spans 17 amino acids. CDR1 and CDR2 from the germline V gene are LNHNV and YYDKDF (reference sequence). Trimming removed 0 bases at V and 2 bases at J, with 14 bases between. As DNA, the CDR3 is TGTGCCACCAGCAGAGATCTGCGGACTTCGACCTACAATGAGCAGTTCTTC. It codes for CATSRDLRTSTYNEQFF.

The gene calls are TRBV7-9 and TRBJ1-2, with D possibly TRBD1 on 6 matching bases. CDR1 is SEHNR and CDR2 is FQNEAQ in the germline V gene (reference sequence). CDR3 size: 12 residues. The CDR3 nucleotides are TGTGTACAGGGTGTGACAGCCTATGGCTACACCTTC. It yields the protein CVQGVTAYGYTF. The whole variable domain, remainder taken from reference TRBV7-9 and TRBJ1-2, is DTGVSQNPRHKITKRGQNVTFRCDPISEHNRLYWYRQTLGQGPEFLTYFQNEAQLEKSRLLSDRFSAERPKGSFSTLEIQRTEQGDSAMYLCVQGVTAYGYTFGSGTRLTVV.